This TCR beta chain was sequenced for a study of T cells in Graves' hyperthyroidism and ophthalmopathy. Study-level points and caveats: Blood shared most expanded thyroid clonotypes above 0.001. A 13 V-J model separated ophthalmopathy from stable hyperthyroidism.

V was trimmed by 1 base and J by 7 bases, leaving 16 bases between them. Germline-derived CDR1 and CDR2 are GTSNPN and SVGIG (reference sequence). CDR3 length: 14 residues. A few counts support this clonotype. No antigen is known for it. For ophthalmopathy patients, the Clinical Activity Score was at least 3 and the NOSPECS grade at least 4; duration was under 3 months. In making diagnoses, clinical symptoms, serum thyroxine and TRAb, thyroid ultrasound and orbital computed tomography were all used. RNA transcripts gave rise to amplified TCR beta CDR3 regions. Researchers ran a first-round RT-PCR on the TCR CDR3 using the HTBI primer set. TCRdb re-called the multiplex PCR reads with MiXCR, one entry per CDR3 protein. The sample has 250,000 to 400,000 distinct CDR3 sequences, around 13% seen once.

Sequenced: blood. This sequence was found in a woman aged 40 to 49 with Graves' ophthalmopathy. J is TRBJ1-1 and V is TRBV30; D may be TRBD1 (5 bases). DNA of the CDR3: TGTGCCTGGAGTGCCTGGGGGGGTGTGGTTGAAGCTTTCTTT. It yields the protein CAWSAWGGVVEAFF.